This T cell receptor beta chain was found in a study of shared clonotypes between healthy human individuals. Study context: Every donor yielded three CD4 naive, three CD4 memory, two CD8 naive and one CD8 memory plate.

General study points: Though the depth was large, rarefaction showed that sorted-subset sequencing was incomplete. Represented genetic and exposure-history diversity was restricted by having few donors. Among the subsets, naive ones generally showed larger estimated richness than memory ones.

Germline V lookup: CDR1 KGHSH, CDR2 LQKENI. This CDR3 is 16 amino acids long. The junction had 13 bases not matched to a gene; V was cut back by 2 bases and J by 7 bases. Here immunoSEQ multiplex PCR was the method, and the copy in TCRdb shows in-frame clones only, minus some. The sample holds roughly 1,600,000 clones; 98% are singletons and the top ten take 0.3% to 0.45%. This clone was found once. What it binds is unknown. Sequenced: naive CD4+ T cells sorted from blood. Regarding subset: CD45RA+ positively selected. This clonotype was sampled from a man aged 25 to 45 in good health. The chain links TRBV18 to TRBJ1-1, with 7 nucleotides matching TRBD1. For the CDR3, the DNA is TGTGCCAGCTCACCAACTATAGGGGGCGGCACAGTTGAAGCTTTCTTT. Its translation is CASSPTIGGGTVEAFF.